This T cell receptor beta chain appears in the sequencing data of a study of blood T cell repertoires in COVID-19. As for the study in general: Italy, Spain and the United States were the sources of the convalescent and acute COVID-19 samples. PBMCs, B-cell-depleted T cells, or T cells were the source of the cDNA or gDNA that made up the material.

As originally analysed: Estimated nucleated cell counts came from reference gene primer amplification. The protocol was immunoSEQ multiplex PCR, while the TCRdb copy is restricted to in-frame clones and leaves out a portion. The D gene and trimming were derived from the DNA, and the V and J assignments and clone size from that table. The table has under 150,000 clones, around 89% seen once; the top ten hold 28%. The clonotype comes from a human donor in a cohort sampled during active COVID-19. Material: peripheral blood.

Here the CDR3 DNA reads TGTGCCACCAGCAGAGGACTCTCTGGAAACACCATATATTTT. Residues: CATSRGLSGNTIYF. The V call is TRBV15, the J call TRBJ1-3; D remains unclear. V was pared by 1 base and J by 0 bases, with 4 bases between. The CDR3 has 14 amino acids. The germline V gene encodes CDR1 LNHNV and CDR2 YYDKDF (reference sequence).